Only a few counts were recorded for the clone carrying this T cell receptor beta chain. The antigen is unknown. This entry belongs to a study of T cell responses to AZD1222 COVID-19 vaccine. Overall study results and limits: Possibly, clonal diversity was underestimated; donors were largely white British and included more females.

TCRdb's copy holds only in-frame clones and misses some; the assay was immunoSEQ multiplex PCR. The sample has approximately 150,000 clones, about 90% seen once. This sample comprised peripheral blood, obtained 28 days after the second AZD1222 dose. The TCR originated in an adult who received the AZD1222 COVID-19 vaccine.

CDR3 nucleotide sequence: TGTGCCAGCAGCCCTCTTACAGGGGCGAGGACTGAAGCTTTCTTT. It yields the protein CASSPLTGARTEAFF. V gene TRBV7-8 combines with J gene TRBJ1-1; 7 bases map to TRBD1. The germline V gene has CDR1 SGHVS and CDR2 FQNEAQ. V was pared by 5 bases and J by 5 bases, with 11 bases of the junction left unmatched. The CDR3 extends over 15 amino acids.